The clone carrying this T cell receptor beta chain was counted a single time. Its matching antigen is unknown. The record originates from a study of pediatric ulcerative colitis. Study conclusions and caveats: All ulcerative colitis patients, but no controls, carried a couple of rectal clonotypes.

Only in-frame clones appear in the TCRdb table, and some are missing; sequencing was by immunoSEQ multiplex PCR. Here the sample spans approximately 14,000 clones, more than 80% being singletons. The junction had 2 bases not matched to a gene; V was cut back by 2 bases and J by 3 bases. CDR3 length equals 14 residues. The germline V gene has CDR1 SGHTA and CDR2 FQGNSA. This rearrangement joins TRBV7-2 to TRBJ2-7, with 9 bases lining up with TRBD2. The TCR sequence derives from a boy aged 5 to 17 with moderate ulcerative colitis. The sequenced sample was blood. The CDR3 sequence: CASSLLAGHYEQYF. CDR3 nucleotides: TGTGCCAGCAGCTTACTAGCGGGGCACTACGAGCAGTACTTC.